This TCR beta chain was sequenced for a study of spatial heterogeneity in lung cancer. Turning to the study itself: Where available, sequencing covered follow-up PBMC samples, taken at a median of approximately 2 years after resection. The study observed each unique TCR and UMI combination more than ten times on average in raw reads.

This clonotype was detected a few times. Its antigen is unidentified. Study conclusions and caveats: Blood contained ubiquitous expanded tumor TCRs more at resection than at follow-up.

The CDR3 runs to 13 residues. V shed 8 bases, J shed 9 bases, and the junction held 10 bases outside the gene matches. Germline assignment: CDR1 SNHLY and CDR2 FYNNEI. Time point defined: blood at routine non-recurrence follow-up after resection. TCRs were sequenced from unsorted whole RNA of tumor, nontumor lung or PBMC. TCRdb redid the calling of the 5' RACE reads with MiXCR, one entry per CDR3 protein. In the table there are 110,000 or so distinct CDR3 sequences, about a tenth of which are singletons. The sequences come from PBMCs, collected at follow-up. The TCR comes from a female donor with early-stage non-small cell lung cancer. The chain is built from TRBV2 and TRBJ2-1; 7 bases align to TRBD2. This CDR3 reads CASQRDQTGEQFF. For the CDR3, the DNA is TGTGCCAGCCAGCGGGACCAGACTGGTGAGCAGTTCTTC.